Each of the 29 T cell receptor beta chains below was sequenced from the same sample in a study of identifying expanded T cells in peripheral blood (dated by TCRdb to the late 2010s). The library was obtained by the immunoSEQ multiplex PCR assay. This immuneACCESS table, as held by TCRdb, lists in-frame sequences with V and J called but not all clones. Of the missing ones, under half trace to an unresolved V gene in checked studies; the others have no known cause. The sample has around 100,000 clones on record, roughly 87% of them singletons. The ten largest clones represent roughly 15% of the sample. Source material: blood. The receptors originated from a person aged 18 to 75 in good health.

The V and J genes are TRBV6-1 and TRBJ2-7, with a possible D match to TRBD2 (6 bases). The germline V gene encodes CDR1 MNHNS and CDR2 SASEGT. The CDR3 runs 14 residues. The V end was cut by 5 bases, the J end by 3 bases, with 14 bases between. The CDR3 region has the DNA TGTGCCAGCAGTCCCAGGCAGGGAGGCTACGAGCAGTACTTC. Amino acids: CASSPRQGGYEQYF.

The chain carries TRBV10-3 and TRBJ2-1, with a possible D match to TRBD2 (6 bases). CDR1 is ENHRY and CDR2 is SYGVKD in the germline V gene. Deletions cut 2 bases from V and 8 bases from J, with 16 bases between. The CDR3 has 15 amino acids. This CDR3 is CAISEASGVVDEQFF. Written as DNA, the CDR3 is TGTGCCATCAGTGAGGCGTCGGGGGTGGTCGATGAGCAGTTCTTC.

V is TRBV27 and J is TRBJ1-4, with 8 bases that match TRBD1. Unmatched junction bases numbered 4, after V lost 6 bases and J lost 1 base. Germline CDR1 reads MNHEY; CDR2 reads SMNVEV (reference sequence). CDR3 length: 15 amino acids. In DNA, the CDR3 is TGTGCCAGCAGCTCCACAGGGGGAACTAATGAAAAACTGTTTTTT. It encodes CASSSTGGTNEKLFF.

J is TRBJ1-4 and V is TRBV19; the match to TRBD1 covers 9 bases. CDR3 length equals 16 residues. Germline V gene data show CDR1 as LNHDA and CDR2 as SQIVND (reference sequence). V gave up 4 bases and J gave up 2 bases; unmatched junction bases: 5. CDR3 sequence: CASSTGTGTTNEKLFF. The CDR3 nucleotides are TGTGCCAGTAGTACCGGGACAGGGACGACTAATGAAAAACTGTTTTTT.

The rearrangement joins TRBV6-4 to TRBJ2-1, with a weak D call TRBD2 (6 bases). CDR1 is MRHNA, CDR2 SNTAGT, per germline. This CDR3 has 15 residues. The V end lost 6 bases, the J end lost 0 bases, and 12 bases lay between the germline ends. CDR3 loop: CASSLEGSSYNEQFF. Here the CDR3 DNA reads TGTGCCAGCAGCTTGGAGGGAAGCTCCTACAATGAGCAGTTCTTC.

The chain recombines TRBV19 with TRBJ1-2, with TRBD1 matching 7 bases. This CDR3 comprises 13 residues. The germline CDR1 and CDR2 sequences are LNHDA and SQIVND (reference sequence). J gave up 7 bases and V 7 bases, and 9 bases lay outside the gene matches. CDR3 in amino acids: CASTVTGLGGYTF. In DNA form, the CDR3 reads TGTGCCAGTACCGTGACAGGGCTAGGTGGCTACACCTTC.

This clone appeared a single time. This chain connects TRBV6-5 to TRBJ2-1, with TRBD2 matching 15 bases. The junction had 3 bases not matched to a gene; V was cut back by 5 bases and J by 7 bases. Germline assignment: CDR1 MNHEY and CDR2 SVGAGI. The CDR3 is made up of 15 amino acids. CDR3 DNA: TGTGCCAGCAGTCGGACTAGCGGGGGGGGGAATGAGCAGTTCTTC. Residues: CASSRTSGGGNEQFF.

This clone turned up a few times. The V gene is TRBV29-1, the J gene TRBJ1-2, with D tentatively TRBD1 (6 bases). Trimming shortened V by 4 bases and J by 2 bases, and 8 bases separated the two germline ends. CDR1 is SQVTM and CDR2 is ANQGSEA in the germline V gene. The CDR3 spans 12 residues. The CDR3 is CSVARGNYGYTF. The DNA for the CDR3 is TGCAGCGTTGCCAGGGGAAACTATGGCTACACCTTC. Filled out from reference TRBV29-1 and TRBJ1-2, the complete variable domain reads SAVISQKPSRDICQRGTSLTIQCQVDSQVTMMFWYRQQPGQSLTLIATANQGSEATYESGFVIDKFPISRPNLTFSTLTVSNMSPEDSSIYLCSVARGNYGYTFGSGTRLTVV.

The V call is TRBV9, the J call TRBJ2-1, with a tentative D call TRBD2 (5 bases). The V and J ends lost 5 bases and 9 bases respectively, with 18 bases between them. There are 14 residues in the CDR3. The germline V gene encodes CDR1 SGDLS and CDR2 YYNGEE. CDR3: CASSVHATGSEQFF. CDR3 nucleotide sequence: TGTGCCAGCAGTGTCCACGCCACGGGGAGTGAGCAGTTCTTC.

The chain joins TRBV27 to TRBJ2-7, with D unclear. From germline, CDR1 is MNHEY and CDR2 SMNVEV (reference sequence). V was pared by 6 bases and J by 2 bases, with 20 bases between. The CDR3 sequence is 16 residues long. Written as DNA, the CDR3 is TGTGCCAGCAGCCTCTATTCACAACCCCGGGCCTACGAGCAGTACTTC. Residues: CASSLYSQPRAYEQYF.

Concerning this clone: The sample has other DNA sequences that encode this CDR3 too. The chain joins TRBV19 to TRBJ2-7, with a possible D match to TRBD1 (6 bases). V dropped 6 bases and J dropped 0 bases, with 9 bases sitting between them. CDR3 size: 13 residues. Germline CDR1 and CDR2: LNHDA and SQIVND (reference sequence). CDR3 loop: CASSMDSSYEQYF. CDR3 in DNA: TGTGCCAGTAGCATGGACAGCTCCTACGAGCAGTACTTC.

The chain uses TRBV19 and TRBJ2-7; 8 bases fit TRBD1. The CDR3 sequence is 12 residues long. Germline CDR1 LNHDA, CDR2 SQIVND (reference sequence). Germline trimming cut 2 bases from V and 11 bases from J; bases unmatched to any gene: 5. The CDR3 reads CASSIMQGAKYF. The DNA of the CDR3 is TGTGCCAGTAGTATAATGCAGGGGGCGAAGTACTTC. Complete variable domain (other parts from reference TRBV19 and TRBJ2-7): DGGITQSPKYLFRKEGQNVTLSCEQNLNHDAMYWYRQDPGQGLRLIYYSQIVNDFQKGDIAEGYSVSREKKESFPLTVTSAQKNPTAFYLCASSIMQGAKYFGPGTRLTVT.

This clone was recorded once. V is TRBV7-9 and J is TRBJ1-3, with a tentative D call TRBD1 (5 bases). Trimming stripped 5 bases from V and 4 bases from J, with 18 bases between. This CDR3 region has 16 residues. Germline V gives CDR1 SEHNR, CDR2 FQNEAQ (reference sequence). CDR3 DNA sequence: TGTGCCAGCAGCGTGTCGGGGGAGCTCAGGGGAAACACCATATATTTT. Translation: CASSVSGELRGNTIYF.

This clone was recorded only once. The rearrangement uses TRBV19 and TRBJ1-6; D ambiguous. The CDR3 is 14 residues long. Trimming removed 6 bases at V and 7 bases at J, with 13 bases between. Germline lookup yields CDR1 LNHDA and CDR2 SQIVND (reference sequence). In nucleotides, the CDR3 is TGTGCCAGTAGGCCTTGGACGGACAATTCACCCCTCCACTTT. Translation gives CASRPWTDNSPLHF.

The chain employs TRBV5-4 and TRBJ1-1; D may be TRBD1 (5 bases). V lost 5 bases and J lost 11, with 19 bases in between. There are 13 residues in the CDR3. Germline values: CDR1 SGHNT, CDR2 YYREEE (reference sequence). CDR3 in amino acids: CASRGPSGVEAFF. CDR3 DNA: TGTGCCAGCAGGGGGCCTTCCGGGGTCGAGGCTTTCTTT.

V gene TRBV11-2 combines with J gene TRBJ1-1; D is ambiguous. CDR3 length: 13 residues. Per germline, CDR1 SGHAT and CDR2 FQNNGV. Trimming shortened V by 6 bases and J by 1 base, and 9 bases separated the two germline ends. The CDR3 nucleotides read TGTGCCAGCAGTCCCAATGCGAACACTGAAGCTTTCTTT. Residues: CASSPNANTEAFF. The variable domain in full, completed from reference TRBV11-2 and TRBJ1-1, reads EAGVAQSPRYKIIEKRQSVAFWCNPISGHATLYWYQQILGQGPKLLIQFQNNGVVDDSQLPKDRFSAERLKGVDSTLKIQPAKLEDSAVYLCASSPNANTEAFFGQGTRLTVV.

The genes are TRBV4-1 and TRBJ1-5; no clear D. The CDR3 extends over 15 amino acids. CDR1 is MGHRA and CDR2 is YSYEKL in the germline V gene. V lost 0 bases and J lost 6, with 12 bases in between. In DNA, the CDR3 is TGCGCCAGCAGCCAAGATGTGAGGTCGGGTCAGCCCCAGCATTTT. It is translated as CASSQDVRSGQPQHF.

The J gene is TRBJ2-1, the V gene TRBV6-5, with D hard to call. The length of the CDR3 is 14 residues. Germline CDR1 is MNHEY and CDR2 is SVGAGI. V lost 0 bases, J lost 8 bases, and 11 bases lay in between. The CDR3 DNA reads as TGTGCCAGCAGTTACTCCCTGGTTGTGGATGAGCAGTTCTTC. Translated: CASSYSLVVDEQFF.

The rearrangement uses TRBV4-1 and TRBJ1-2, with D perhaps matching TRBD1 (6 bases). The V end was cut by 5 bases, the J end by 4 bases, with 14 bases between. Per germline, CDR1 MGHRA and CDR2 YSYEKL. This CDR3 is built from 14 residues. The CDR3 is CASSYPGVGYGYTF. The CDR3 nucleotides are TGCGCCAGCAGCTACCCAGGGGTGGGCTATGGCTACACCTTC.

The rearrangement uses TRBV4-1 and TRBJ1-1; D is uncertain. The germline CDR1 and CDR2 sequences are MGHRA and YSYEKL. The V gene lost 3 bases and the J gene lost 1 base, with 15 bases spanning the gap. This CDR3 comprises 16 residues. The CDR3 DNA reads TGCGCCAGCAGCCATGGCGGGCGCGGCAGGAACACTGAAGCTTTCTTT. It yields the protein CASSHGGRGRNTEAFF.

This chain joins TRBV5-6 and TRBJ2-7; 12 bases match TRBD2. With 5 bases clipped from V and 6 bases from J, the junction kept 6 bases outside the gene matches. Germline loops: CDR1 SGHDT, CDR2 YYEEEE. The CDR3 extends over 14 amino acids. CDR3 bases: TGTGCCAGCAGGGGAACTAGCGGGGGGCCCGAGCAGTACTTC. It translates to CASRGTSGGPEQYF. The full variable domain, in which reference TRBV5-6 and TRBJ2-7 provide the parts outside the CDR3, is DAGVTQSPTHLIKTRGQQVTLRCSPKSGHDTVSWYQQALGQGPQFIFQYYEEEERQRGNFPDRFSGHQFPNYSSELNVNALLLGDSALYLCASRGTSGGPEQYFGPGTRLTVT.

The chain links TRBV27 to TRBJ2-7; D might be TRBD1 (5 bases). The CDR3 length is 14 residues. Per germline, CDR1 MNHEY and CDR2 SMNVEV (reference sequence). V shed 6 bases and J shed 2 bases, with 14 bases lying between them. CDR3 region: CASSRQGDTYEQYF. In nucleotides, the CDR3 is TGTGCCAGCAGCCGTCAGGGCGATACCTACGAGCAGTACTTC.

The rearrangement uses TRBV11-2 and TRBJ2-5, with 9 positions matching TRBD1. After removal of 5 bases from V and 5 bases from J, the junction contained 6 bases not matched to a gene. Germline CDR1 SGHAT, CDR2 FQNNGV. The length of the CDR3 is 14 residues. CDR3 in DNA: TGTGCCAGCAGCCACAGGGGGCGCGATGAGACCCAGTACTTC. It encodes CASSHRGRDETQYF. Full variable domain (missing parts from reference TRBV11-2 and TRBJ2-5): EAGVAQSPRYKIIEKRQSVAFWCNPISGHATLYWYQQILGQGPKLLIQFQNNGVVDDSQLPKDRFSAERLKGVDSTLKIQPAKLEDSAVYLCASSHRGRDETQYFGPGTRLLVL.

The chain combines TRBV7-8 with TRBJ2-4; no firm D call. This CDR3 has 12 residues. The germline V gene encodes CDR1 SGHVS and CDR2 FQNEAQ. V shed 5 bases and J shed 9 bases, with 11 bases lying between them. Here the CDR3 reads CASSMDEAIQYF. CDR3 DNA sequence: TGTGCCAGCAGCATGGACGAGGCCATTCAGTACTTC.

The chain links TRBV5-4 to TRBJ1-2, with 7 bases identical to TRBD1. V gave up 7 bases and J gave up 2 bases; unmatched junction bases: 11. CDR1 and CDR2 from the germline V gene are SGHNT and YYREEE (reference sequence). CDR3 size: 15 residues. The DNA of the CDR3 is TGTGCCAGCGCTAAAACCCAGGGGGACAACTATGGCTACACCTTC. As protein: CASAKTQGDNYGYTF.

The V and J genes are TRBV7-2 and TRBJ1-5; possible D gene TRBD1, 5 bases. Germline CDR1 is SGHTA and CDR2 is FQGNSA. Deletions cut 3 bases from V and 0 bases from J, with 9 bases between. The CDR3 has 15 amino acids. The CDR3 nucleotides read TGTGCCAGCAGCTTCGTGACAGATAGCAATCAGCCCCAGCATTTT. This translates into CASSFVTDSNQPQHF. The variable domain in full, with the rest retrieved from reference TRBV7-2 and TRBJ1-5, is GAGVSQSPSNKVTEKGKDVELRCDPISGHTALYWYRQSLGQGLEFLIYFQGNSAPDKSGLPSDRFSAERTGGSVSTLTIQRTQQEDSAVYLCASSFVTDSNQPQHFGDGTRLSIL.

The genes are TRBV19 and TRBJ1-4, with D tentatively TRBD1 (6 bases). The CDR3 extends over 16 amino acids. V was pared by 4 bases and J by 8 bases, with 20 bases between. Per the germline V gene, CDR1 is LNHDA and CDR2 is SQIVND (reference sequence). CDR3 nucleotides: TGTGCCAGTAGTAGTCTCGGGGGGCATGCAGGGGAAAAACTGTTTTTT. This encodes CASSSLGGHAGEKLFF.

The V gene is TRBV5-1, the J gene TRBJ1-1; D remains unclear. The CDR3 length is 14 residues. The V end was cut by 0 bases, the J end by 1 base, with 7 bases between. CDR1 is SGHRS, CDR2 YFSETQ, per germline. The CDR3 DNA reads TGCGCCAGCAGCTTGGACGGTCAGAACACTGAAGCTTTCTTT. The encoded protein is CASSLDGQNTEAFF.

The gene calls are TRBV29-1 and TRBJ2-1; D might be TRBD2 (5 bases). The germline CDR1 and CDR2 sequences are SQVTM and ANQGSEA. V was cut by 3 bases and J by 8 bases, with 17 bases left in between. The CDR3 covers 14 residues. The CDR3 reads CSVDPPTGVHEQFF. The CDR3 nucleotides are TGCAGCGTTGACCCCCCTACCGGGGTCCATGAGCAGTTCTTC.